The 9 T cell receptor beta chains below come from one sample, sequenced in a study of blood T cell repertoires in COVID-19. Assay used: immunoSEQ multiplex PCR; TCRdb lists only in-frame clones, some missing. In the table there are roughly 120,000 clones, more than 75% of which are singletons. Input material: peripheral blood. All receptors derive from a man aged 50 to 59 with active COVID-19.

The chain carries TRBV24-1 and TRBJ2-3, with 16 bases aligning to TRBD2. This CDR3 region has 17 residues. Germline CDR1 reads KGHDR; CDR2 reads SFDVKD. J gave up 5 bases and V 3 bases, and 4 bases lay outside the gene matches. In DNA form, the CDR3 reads TGTGCCACCAGTGATCGGGGGACTAGCGGGAGGGGAGATACGCAGTATTTT. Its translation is CATSDRGTSGRGDTQYF.

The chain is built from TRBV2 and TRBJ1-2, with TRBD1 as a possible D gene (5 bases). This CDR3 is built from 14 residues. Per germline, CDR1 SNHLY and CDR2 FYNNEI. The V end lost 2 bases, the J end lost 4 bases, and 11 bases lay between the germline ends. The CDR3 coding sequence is TGTGCCAGCAGTGAAAGTCGACAGCCCTATGGCTACACCTTC. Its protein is CASSESRQPYGYTF.

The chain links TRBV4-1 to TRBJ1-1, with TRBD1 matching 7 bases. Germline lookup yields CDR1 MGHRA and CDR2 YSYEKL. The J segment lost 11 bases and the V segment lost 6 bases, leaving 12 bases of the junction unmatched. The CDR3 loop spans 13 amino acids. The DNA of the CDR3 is TGCGCCAGCAGTCTCACAGGGGAGCGTGGGGCTTTCTTT. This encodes CASSLTGERGAFF.

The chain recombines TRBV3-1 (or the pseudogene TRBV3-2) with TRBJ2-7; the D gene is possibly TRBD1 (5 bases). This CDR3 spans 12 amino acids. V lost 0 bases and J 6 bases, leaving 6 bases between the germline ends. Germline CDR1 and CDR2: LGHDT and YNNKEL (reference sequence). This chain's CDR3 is CASSQDRGEQYV. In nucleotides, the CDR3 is TGTGCCAGCAGCCAAGATAGGGGCGAGCAGTACGTC.

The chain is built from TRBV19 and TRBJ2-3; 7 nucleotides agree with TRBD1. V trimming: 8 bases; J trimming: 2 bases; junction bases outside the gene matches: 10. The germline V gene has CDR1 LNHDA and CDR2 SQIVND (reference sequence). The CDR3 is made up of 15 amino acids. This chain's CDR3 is CASRRGQYFTDTQYF. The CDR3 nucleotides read TGTGCCAGTCGAAGGGGACAGTACTTCACAGATACGCAGTATTTT.

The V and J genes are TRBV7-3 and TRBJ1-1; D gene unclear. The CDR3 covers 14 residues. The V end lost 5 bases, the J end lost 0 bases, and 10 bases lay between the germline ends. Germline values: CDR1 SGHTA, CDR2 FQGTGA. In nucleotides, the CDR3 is TGTGCCAGCAGCCAAAGCACTATGAACACTGAAGCTTTCTTT. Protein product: CASSQSTMNTEAFF.

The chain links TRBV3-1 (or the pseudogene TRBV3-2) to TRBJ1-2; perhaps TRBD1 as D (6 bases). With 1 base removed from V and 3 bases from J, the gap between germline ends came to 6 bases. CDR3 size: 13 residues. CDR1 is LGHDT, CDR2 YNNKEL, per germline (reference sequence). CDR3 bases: TGTGCCAGCAGCCAAGGACAGGACTATGGCTACACCTTC. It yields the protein CASSQGQDYGYTF.

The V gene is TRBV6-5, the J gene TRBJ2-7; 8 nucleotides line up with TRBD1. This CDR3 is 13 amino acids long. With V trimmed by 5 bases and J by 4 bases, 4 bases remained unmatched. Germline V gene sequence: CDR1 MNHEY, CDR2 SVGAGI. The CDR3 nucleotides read TGTGCCAGCAGTCCCACAGGGGGGTACGAGCAGTACTTC. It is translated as CASSPTGGYEQYF.

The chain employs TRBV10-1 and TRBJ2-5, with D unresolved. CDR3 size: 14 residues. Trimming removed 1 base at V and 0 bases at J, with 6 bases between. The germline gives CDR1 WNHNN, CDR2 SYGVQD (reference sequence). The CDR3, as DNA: TGCGCCAGCAGTGAGTTTCCAGACCAAGAGACCCAGTACTTC. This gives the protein CASSEFPDQETQYF.